The entry below gives a single TCR beta chain sequence along with its context. The data were taken from a study of immune evolution from preneoplasia to lung adenocarcinoma. Sequencing used immunoSEQ multiplex PCR; TCRdb keeps in-frame clones, though not all of them. The sample has tens of thousands of clones, 74% seen once. Trimming stripped 1 base from V and 7 bases from J, with 17 bases between. The CDR3 sequence is 16 residues long. Germline loops: CDR1 LNHDA, CDR2 SQIVND (reference sequence). Material: FFPE invasive lung adenocarcinoma tissue. The chain employs TRBV19 and TRBJ1-5; the D gene is possibly TRBD1 (5 bases). The TCR sequence derives from a person aged 55-75 years with invasive lung adenocarcinoma. Some clones in this sample may be carry-over from other donors' samples. The CDR3 sequence: CASSIAGGELGQPQHF. The DNA for the CDR3 is TGTGCCAGTAGTATAGCGGGAGGGGAATTAGGGCAGCCCCAGCATTTT. The complete variable domain, with remaining parts taken from reference TRBV19 and TRBJ1-5, reads DGGITQSPKYLFRKEGQNVTLSCEQNLNHDAMYWYRQDPGQGLRLIYYSQIVNDFQKGDIAEGYSVSREKKESFPLTVTSAQKNPTAFYLCASSIAGGELGQPQHFGDGTRLSIL.